These T cell receptor beta chains were read from a single sample in a study of shared clonotypes between healthy human individuals. The table came from immunoSEQ multiplex PCR; TCRdb's copy has only in-frame clones and leaves some out. The table has 2,500,000 or so clones, more than 85% seen once; the top ten hold about 0.38%. Sequenced sample: naive CD4+ T cells from PBMCs. The origin of the receptors is a young man in good health. Some clones in this sample may be carry-over from other donors' samples. CDR3s include the opening cysteine and the closing phenylalanine or tryptophan. The order of the fields is V gene, CDR3 protein.

TRBV25-1,CASSDPTLFQETQYF
TRBV6-4,CASSVDINTEAFF
TRBV28,CASSPYYYQGALKQYF
TRBV7-2,CASSSGLANYEQYF
TRBV9,CASSATGDPEKLFF
TRBV19,CAGHTRRKKNRAAYEQYF
TRBV18,CASSPIAGRNEQFF
TRBV19,CASTHPRGENKKTTSGANVLTF
TRBV4-2,CASSQVIGLTSYNEQFF
TRBV29-1,CSVEVGGTEAFF
TRBV28,CASRLMNTEAFF
TRBV7-2,CASSLAGGHTDTQYF
TRBV10-3,CAISPDRGRNTIYF
TRBV19,CASSIGNRLAYYNEQFF
TRBV5-1,CASSFLAGWYIQYF
TRBV2,CASSGLAAYNEQFF
TRBV19,CASSWTNQPQHF
TRBV5-1,CASSFSGSTYEQYF
TRBV11-2,CASSIPVAGAIDEQFF
TRBV7-2,CASSLGTPQGSSEQFF
TRBV6-5,CASSYGLVYGDEQYF
TRBV19,CASRGEGGGYTF
TRBV6-1,CASSEWTSGKDIQYF
TRBV5-1,CASSLAGGSYEQYF
TRBV7-6,CASSGRGGRGTEAFF
TRBV28,CASRRTGNTEAFF
TRBV6-4,CASSIDRQGKAFF
TRBV7-3,CASSTQGRDTEAFF
TRBV6-6,CASSYGPSSPQHF
TRBV29-1,CSVGYHLGATGYNEQFF
TRBV6-1,CASSELGHQNYGYTF
TRBV9,CASSVMGGLGYNEQFF
TRBV10-3,CAIRGTQGGQYF
TRBV7-2,CASSIHTGISNQPQHF
TRBV5-1,CASSLESAGGPGELFF
TRBV4-1,CASSQGGGRNTEAFF
TRBV7-3,CASSILAGGGVNEQFF
TRBV30,CAVRASSPRGWGLSNTGELFF
TRBV19,CASSTDRELYEQYF
TRBV7-2,CASSLAISGYAGDNTEAFF
TRBV30,CAWSPPHYGYTF
TRBV12-5,CASSAANYYGYTF
TRBV7-3,CASSLKSGVVGTQYF
TRBV7-2,CASSQGQQETQYF
TRBV11-2,CASSRRQGAYEQYF
TRBV6-1,CASRSGSSSYNEQFF